These T cell receptor beta chains were read from a single sample in a study of blood T cell repertoires in COVID-19. Assay used: immunoSEQ multiplex PCR; TCRdb lists only in-frame clones, some missing. Of more than 350,000 clones in the sample, approximately 88% were seen once. Sequencing was done on a sample of peripheral blood. These receptors came from a woman aged 30 to 39 with COVID-19, enrolled during active disease. Each CDR3 is given with its conserved first and last residue. The D gene is left open where the match is weak. Expanded clones get a size class; other rows say once, few or many, or leave the size out.

d_gene | j_gene | abundance | v_gene | CDR3aa | CDR3nt
NA | TRBJ2-3 | NA | TRBV30 | CAWSFGGSTDTQYF | TGTGCCTGGAGTTTTGGCGGGAGCACAGATACGCAGTATTTT
NA | TRBJ1-5 | NA | TRBV28 | CASSRMRSNQPQHF | TGTGCCAGCAGTCGGATGAGGAGCAATCAGCCCCAGCATTTT
TRBD1 | TRBJ2-7 | NA | TRBV7-9 | CASSPDRGSYEQYF | TGTGCCAGCAGCCCAGACAGGGGTTCCTACGAGCAGTACTTC
TRBD1 | TRBJ1-5 | once | TRBV4-3 | CASSRETGGLQPQHF | TGCGCCAGCAGCCGAGAGACAGGGGGTCTTCAGCCCCAGCATTTT
NA | TRBJ2-1 | NA | TRBV6-2/TRBV6-3 | CASSYGGTSYNEQFF | TGTGCCAGCAGTTACGGCGGGACTTCCTACAATGAGCAGTTCTTC
TRBD1 | TRBJ1-2 | NA | TRBV6-5 | CASSYSQGADNYGYTF | TGTGCCAGCAGTTACTCGCAGGGGGCTGATAACTATGGCTACACCTTC
TRBD1 | TRBJ1-5 | once | TRBV19 | CASTSTGPNQPQHF | TGTGCCAGTACCTCGACAGGGCCTAATCAGCCCCAGCATTTT
NA | TRBJ1-3 | NA | TRBV9 | CASSVAPRLSGNTIYF | TGTGCCAGCAGCGTAGCCCCCAGACTCTCTGGAAACACCATATATTTT
TRBD2 | TRBJ2-2 | NA | TRBV19 | CASRTHKLFVRRGDTGELFF | TGTGCCAGTAGAACCCACAAACTGTTTGTCCGGCGGGGGGACACCGGGGAGCTGTTTTTT
NA | TRBJ2-5 | once | TRBV24-1 | CATSDLLPWGGETQYF | TGTGCCACCAGTGATTTGCTACCCTGGGGAGGTGAGACCCAGTACTTC
NA | TRBJ2-5 | NA | TRBV11-3 | CASSLGQMETQYF | TGTGCCAGCAGCTTGGGGCAGATGGAGACCCAGTACTTC
TRBD1 | TRBJ2-2 | once | TRBV6-2/TRBV6-3 | CASSPPGQYTRGTGELFF | TGTGCCAGCAGTCCCCCGGGACAGTACACAAGGGGGACCGGGGAGCTGTTTTTT
NA | TRBJ1-3 | NA | TRBV5-6 | CASSFFDFLGNTIYF | TGTGCCAGCAGCTTTTTCGACTTCTTGGGAAACACCATATATTTT
NA | TRBJ1-1 | once | TRBV20-1 | CSAPSEREAFF | TGCAGTGCCCCCTCGGAGAGAGAAGCTTTCTTT
TRBD2 | TRBJ2-3 | NA | TRBV7-2 | CASSLDASGSTDTQYF | TGTGCCAGCAGCCTAGACGCTAGCGGGTCCACAGATACGCAGTATTTT
TRBD2 | TRBJ2-3 | NA | TRBV10-3 | CAISKTSGSDTQYF | TGTGCCATCTCGAAGACTAGCGGGAGTGATACGCAGTATTTT
TRBD1 | TRBJ2-1 | NA | TRBV27 | CATMFPGQPYNEQFF | TGTGCCACCATGTTTCCGGGACAGCCTTACAATGAGCAGTTCTTC
NA | TRBJ1-2 | NA | TRBV19 | CASSGSGLDYGYTF | TGTGCCAGTAGTGGATCAGGGCTTGACTATGGCTACACCTTC
NA | TRBJ1-1 | NA | TRBV7-2 | CASSIDGTPDEAFF | TGTGCCAGCAGCATAGACGGGACACCGGATGAAGCTTTCTTT
NA | TRBJ2-5 | once | TRBV16 | CASSQWQGIQETQYF | TGTGCCAGCAGCCAATGGCAGGGAATCCAAGAGACCCAGTACTTC
NA | TRBJ1-2 | NA | TRBV21-1 | CASSKGGVCSYGYTF | TGTGCCAGCAGCAAAGGGGGAGTTTGTTCCTATGGCTACACCTTC
NA | TRBJ2-1 | NA | TRBV28 | CASTMRDSSYNEQFF | TGTGCCAGCACCATGCGAGACAGCTCCTACAATGAGCAGTTCTTC
NA | TRBJ1-4 | NA | TRBV7-2 | CASSVQGREKLFF | TGTGCCAGCAGCGTACAGGGACGCGAAAAACTGTTTTTT
TRBD2 | TRBJ2-1 | few | TRBV7-2 | CASSNLLAGGGNEQFF | TGTGCCAGCAGTAACCTCCTAGCGGGGGGAGGAAATGAGCAGTTCTTC
TRBD1 | TRBJ2-7 | NA | TRBV29-1 | CSVTGGSSYEQYF | TGCAGCGTAACAGGGGGGAGCTCCTACGAGCAGTACTTC
TRBD2 | TRBJ2-1 | NA | TRBV5-1 | CASSLGLAGGREQFF | TGCGCCAGCAGCTTGGGCCTAGCGGGGGGCCGTGAGCAGTTCTTC
NA | TRBJ2-5 | NA | TRBV23-1 | CASGRQGRQETQYF | TGCGCCAGCGGCCGCCAGGGGCGACAAGAGACCCAGTACTTC
NA | TRBJ2-5 | NA | TRBV4-2 | CASSPRSQETQYF | TGTGCCAGCAGCCCGCGGAGCCAAGAGACCCAGTACTTC
TRBD1 | TRBJ2-7 | NA | TRBV11-2 | CASSSPRTGGEQYF | TGTGCCAGCAGCTCCCCGAGAACAGGGGGAGAGCAGTACTTC
NA | TRBJ2-5 | NA | TRBV6-2/TRBV6-3 | CASSYGSSDQETQYF | TGTGCCAGCAGTTACGGTAGCTCCGACCAAGAGACCCAGTACTTC
NA | TRBJ2-1 | NA | TRBV9 | CASSLPGERSLSSYNEQFF | TGTGCCAGCAGCCTCCCGGGGGAGCGGTCCTTGAGCTCCTACAATGAGCAGTTCTTC
TRBD1 | TRBJ1-2 | NA | TRBV6-1 | CASSEAGQGFLYGYTF | TGTGCCAGCAGTGAAGCGGGACAGGGATTTTTGTATGGCTACACCTTC
NA | TRBJ2-2 | NA | TRBV24-1 | CATSSGSEAYTGELFF | TGTGCCACCAGCTCCGGTTCTGAGGCATACACCGGGGAGCTGTTTTTT
TRBD2 | TRBJ2-1 | NA | TRBV25-1 | CASSDLGLADEQFF | TGTGCCAGCAGTGACTTGGGACTAGCGGATGAGCAGTTCTTC
TRBD1 | TRBJ2-1 | NA | TRBV7-2 | CASSTMPGQGYNEQFF | TGTGCCAGCAGCACGATGCCGGGACAGGGGTACAATGAGCAGTTCTTC
NA | TRBJ2-5 | NA | TRBV19 | CASRSSEQGGETQYF | TGTGCCAGTAGGTCATCCGAACAGGGTGGAGAGACCCAGTACTTC
NA | TRBJ2-1 | once | TRBV6-5 | CASSAGLWYNNEQFF | TGTGCCAGCAGCGCTGGGCTGTGGTATAACAATGAGCAGTTCTTC
TRBD1 | TRBJ1-2 | NA | TRBV6-5 | CASRDRVPPIYGYTF | TGTGCCAGCAGGGACAGGGTGCCTCCGATCTATGGCTACACCTTC
NA | TRBJ2-5 | NA | TRBV4-1 | CASSQERVATQYF | TGCGCCAGCAGCCAAGAACGGGTAGCGACCCAGTACTTC
NA | TRBJ1-5 | NA | TRBV6-2/TRBV6-3 | CASSYSGRENQPQHF | TGTGCCAGCAGTTACTCAGGCCGGGAAAATCAGCCCCAGCATTTT
TRBD1 | TRBJ2-7 | NA | TRBV4-3 | CASSPSRQGLYEQYF | TGCGCCAGCAGCCCTTCCCGACAGGGCCTCTACGAGCAGTACTTC
NA | TRBJ2-2 | NA | TRBV5-4 | CASSLTPRASGELFF | TGTGCCAGCAGCTTGACTCCGCGAGCCTCCGGGGAGCTGTTTTTT
NA | TRBJ1-1 | NA | TRBV2 | CASSELGGTEAFF | TGTGCCAGCAGTGAATTAGGGGGCACTGAAGCTTTCTTT
NA | TRBJ2-3 | NA | TRBV4-3 | CASSQDEGGWADTQYF | TGCGCCAGCAGCCAAGATGAGGGGGGGTGGGCAGATACGCAGTATTTT
NA | TRBJ2-2 | NA | TRBV2 | CASMPKRSGELFF | TGTGCCAGCATGCCGAAGCGGTCCGGGGAGCTGTTTTTT
TRBD1 | TRBJ2-3 | NA | TRBV4-1 | CASSPRTGNTDTQYF | TGCGCCAGCAGCCCCCGGACAGGGAACACAGATACGCAGTATTTT
TRBD2 | TRBJ2-3 | NA | TRBV5-6 | CASSAGLAHADTQYF | TGTGCCAGCAGCGCGGGACTAGCTCACGCAGATACGCAGTATTTT
NA | TRBJ1-6 | few | TRBV28 | CASSPTGIGSPLHF | TGTGCCAGCAGTCCAACAGGGATAGGATCACCCCTCCACTTT
NA | TRBJ2-5 | NA | TRBV5-4 | CASSLGPGTQETQYF | TGTGCCAGCAGCTTGGGTCCGGGAACCCAAGAGACCCAGTACTTC
NA | TRBJ2-3 | NA | TRBV12-3/TRBV12-4 | CASRTSGDTQYF | TGTGCCAGCAGGACTTCTGGAGATACGCAGTATTTT